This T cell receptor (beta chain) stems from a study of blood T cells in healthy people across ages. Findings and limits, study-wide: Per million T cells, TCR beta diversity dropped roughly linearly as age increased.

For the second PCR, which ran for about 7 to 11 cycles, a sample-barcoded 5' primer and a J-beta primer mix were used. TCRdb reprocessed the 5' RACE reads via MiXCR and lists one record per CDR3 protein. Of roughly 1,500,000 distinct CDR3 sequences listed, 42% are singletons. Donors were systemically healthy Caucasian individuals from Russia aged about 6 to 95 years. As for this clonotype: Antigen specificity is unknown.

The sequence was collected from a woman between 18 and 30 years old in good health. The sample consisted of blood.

The CDR3 reads CASSPRDTQSSGNTIYF. CDR3 in DNA: TGTGCCAGCAGCCCCCGGGACACACAGAGCTCTGGAAACACCATATATTTT. The chain uses TRBV9 and TRBJ1-3; the D gene is possibly TRBD1 (6 bases). V dropped 4 bases and J dropped 0 bases, with 17 bases sitting between them. CDR1 SGDLS and CDR2 YYNGEE come from the germline V gene. The CDR3 has 17 amino acids.